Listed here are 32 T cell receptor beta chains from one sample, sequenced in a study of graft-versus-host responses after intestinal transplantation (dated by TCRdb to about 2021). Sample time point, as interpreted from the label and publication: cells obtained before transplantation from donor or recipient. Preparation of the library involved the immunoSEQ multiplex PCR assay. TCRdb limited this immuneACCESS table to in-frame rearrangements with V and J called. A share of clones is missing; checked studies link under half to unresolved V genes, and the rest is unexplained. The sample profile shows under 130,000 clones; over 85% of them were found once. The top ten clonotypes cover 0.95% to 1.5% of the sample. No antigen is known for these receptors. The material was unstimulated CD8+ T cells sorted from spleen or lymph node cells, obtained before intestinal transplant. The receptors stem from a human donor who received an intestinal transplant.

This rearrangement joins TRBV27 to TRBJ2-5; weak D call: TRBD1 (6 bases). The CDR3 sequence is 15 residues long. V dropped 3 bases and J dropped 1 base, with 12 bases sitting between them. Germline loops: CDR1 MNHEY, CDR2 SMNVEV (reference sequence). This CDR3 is CASSFRHRAQETQYF. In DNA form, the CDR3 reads TGTGCCAGCAGTTTCCGCCACAGGGCCCAAGAGACCCAGTACTTC.

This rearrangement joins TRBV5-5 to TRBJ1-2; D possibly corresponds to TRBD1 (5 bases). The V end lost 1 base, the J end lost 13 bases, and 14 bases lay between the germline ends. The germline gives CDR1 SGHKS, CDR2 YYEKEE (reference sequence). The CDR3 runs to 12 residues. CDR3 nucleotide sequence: TGTGCCAGCAGCTTGAAAGGGGAATCCCGCACCTTC. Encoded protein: CASSLKGESRTF.

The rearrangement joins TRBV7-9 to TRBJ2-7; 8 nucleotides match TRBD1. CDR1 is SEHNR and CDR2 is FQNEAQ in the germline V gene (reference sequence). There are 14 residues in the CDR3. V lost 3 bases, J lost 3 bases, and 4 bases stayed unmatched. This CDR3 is CASSFTGTGYEQYF. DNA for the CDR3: TGTGCCAGCAGCTTTACCGGGACAGGCTACGAGCAGTACTTC.

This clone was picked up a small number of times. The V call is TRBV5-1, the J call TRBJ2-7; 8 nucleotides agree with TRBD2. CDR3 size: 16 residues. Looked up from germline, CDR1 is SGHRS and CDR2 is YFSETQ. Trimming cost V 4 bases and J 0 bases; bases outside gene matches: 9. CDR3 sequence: CASSAPLAGSSYEQYF. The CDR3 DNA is TGCGCCAGCAGCGCCCCTCTAGCGGGCAGCTCCTACGAGCAGTACTTC. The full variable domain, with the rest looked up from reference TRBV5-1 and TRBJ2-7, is KAGVTQTPRYLIKTRGQQVTLSCSPISGHRSVSWYQQTPGQGLQFLFEYFSETQRNKGNFPGRFSGRQFSNSRSEMNVSTLELGDSALYLCASSAPLAGSSYEQYFGPGTRLTVT.

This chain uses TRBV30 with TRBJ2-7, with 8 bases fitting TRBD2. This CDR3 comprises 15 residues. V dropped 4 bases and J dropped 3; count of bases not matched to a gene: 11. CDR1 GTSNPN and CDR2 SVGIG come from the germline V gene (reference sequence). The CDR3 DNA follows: TGTGCCTGGACTGACTCAGGACTAGCATACTACGAGCAGTACTTC. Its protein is CAWTDSGLAYYEQYF.

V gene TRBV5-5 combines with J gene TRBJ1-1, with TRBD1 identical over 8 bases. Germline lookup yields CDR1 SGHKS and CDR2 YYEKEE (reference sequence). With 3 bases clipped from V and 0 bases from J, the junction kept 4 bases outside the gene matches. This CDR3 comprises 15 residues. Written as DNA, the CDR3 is TGTGCCAGCAGCTGGGGACAGGCCTTGAACACTGAAGCTTTCTTT. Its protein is CASSWGQALNTEAFF.

This CDR3 reads CSVEEGYGKLFF. In DNA form, the CDR3 reads TGCAGCGTTGAGGAGGGATATGGAAAACTGTTTTTT. V and J are TRBV29-1 and TRBJ1-4; D not resolved. Germline-derived CDR1 and CDR2 are SQVTM and ANQGSEA. With 3 bases removed from V and 10 bases from J, the gap between germline ends came to 12 bases. CDR3 length: 12 residues.

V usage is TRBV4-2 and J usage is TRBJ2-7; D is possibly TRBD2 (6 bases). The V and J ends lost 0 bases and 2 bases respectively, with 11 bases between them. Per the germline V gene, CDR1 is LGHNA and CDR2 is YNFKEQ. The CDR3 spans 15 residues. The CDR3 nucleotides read TGTGCCAGCAGCCAAGAGCGGGGTCTAGCCTACGAGCAGTACTTC. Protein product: CASSQERGLAYEQYF.

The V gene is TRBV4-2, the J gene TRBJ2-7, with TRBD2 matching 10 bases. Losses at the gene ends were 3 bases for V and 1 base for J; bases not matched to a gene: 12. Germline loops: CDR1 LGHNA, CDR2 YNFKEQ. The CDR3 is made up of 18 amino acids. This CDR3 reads CASSQLIAGGRPSYEQYF. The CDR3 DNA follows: TGTGCCAGCAGCCAGCTAATAGCGGGGGGAAGACCTTCCTACGAGCAGTACTTC.

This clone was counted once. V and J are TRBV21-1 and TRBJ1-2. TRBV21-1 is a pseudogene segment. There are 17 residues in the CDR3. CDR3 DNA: TGTGCCAGCAGCACCCTAGAGAGATACCCGGAGGGTAATGGCTACACCTTC. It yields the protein CASSTLERYPEGNGYTF.

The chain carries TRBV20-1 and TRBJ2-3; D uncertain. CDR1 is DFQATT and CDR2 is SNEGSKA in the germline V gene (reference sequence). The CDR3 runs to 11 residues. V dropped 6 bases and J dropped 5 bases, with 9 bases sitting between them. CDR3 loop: CSAPDGDTQYF. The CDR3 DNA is TGCAGTGCCCCGGATGGAGATACGCAGTATTTT.

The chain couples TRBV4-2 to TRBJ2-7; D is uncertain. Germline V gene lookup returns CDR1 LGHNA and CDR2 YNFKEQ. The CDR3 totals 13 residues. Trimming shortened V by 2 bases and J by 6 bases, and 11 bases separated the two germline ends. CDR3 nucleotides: TGTGCCAGCAGCCAAACCCAGAAGCCCGAGCAGTACTTC. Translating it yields CASSQTQKPEQYF.

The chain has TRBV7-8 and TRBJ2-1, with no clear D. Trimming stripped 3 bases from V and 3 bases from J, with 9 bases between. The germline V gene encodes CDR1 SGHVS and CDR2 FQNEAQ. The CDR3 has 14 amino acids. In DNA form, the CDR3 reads TGTGCCAGCAGCTTTGTGGGGAACTACAATGAGCAGTTCTTC. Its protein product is CASSFVGNYNEQFF.

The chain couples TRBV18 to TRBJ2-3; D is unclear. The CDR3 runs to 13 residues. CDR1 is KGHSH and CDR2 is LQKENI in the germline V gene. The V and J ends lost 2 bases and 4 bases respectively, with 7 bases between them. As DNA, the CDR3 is TGTGCCAGCTCACCATCGTTCGCAGATACGCAGTATTTT. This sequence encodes CASSPSFADTQYF.

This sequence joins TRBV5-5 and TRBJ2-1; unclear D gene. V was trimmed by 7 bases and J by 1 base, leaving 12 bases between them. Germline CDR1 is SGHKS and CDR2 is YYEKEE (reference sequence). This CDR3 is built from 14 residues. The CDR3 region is CASYDAFSYNEQFF. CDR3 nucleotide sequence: TGTGCCAGCTACGATGCTTTTTCCTACAATGAGCAGTTCTTC.

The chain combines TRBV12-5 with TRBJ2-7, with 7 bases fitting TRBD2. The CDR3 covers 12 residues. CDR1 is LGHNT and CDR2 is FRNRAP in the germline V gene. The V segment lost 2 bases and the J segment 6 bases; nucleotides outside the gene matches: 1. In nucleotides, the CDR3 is TGTGCTAGTGGTTTGTGGGAGGGCGAGCAGTACTTC. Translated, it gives CASGLWEGEQYF.

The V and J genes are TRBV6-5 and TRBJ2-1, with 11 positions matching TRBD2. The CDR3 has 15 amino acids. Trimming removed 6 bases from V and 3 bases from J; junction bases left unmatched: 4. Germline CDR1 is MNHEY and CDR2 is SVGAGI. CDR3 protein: CASSPLAGGYNEQFF. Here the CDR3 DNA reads TGTGCCAGCAGCCCCCTAGCGGGGGGCTACAATGAGCAGTTCTTC.

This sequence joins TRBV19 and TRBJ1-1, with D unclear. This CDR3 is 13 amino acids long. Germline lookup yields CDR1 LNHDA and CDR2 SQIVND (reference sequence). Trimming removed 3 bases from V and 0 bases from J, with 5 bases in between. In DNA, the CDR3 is TGTGCCAGTAGTATCCGGGTGAACACTGAAGCTTTCTTT. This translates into CASSIRVNTEAFF.

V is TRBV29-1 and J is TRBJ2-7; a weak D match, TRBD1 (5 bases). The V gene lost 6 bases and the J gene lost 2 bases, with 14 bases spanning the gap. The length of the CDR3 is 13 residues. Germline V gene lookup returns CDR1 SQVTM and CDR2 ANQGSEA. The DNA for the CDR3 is TGCAGCGTGACAGACAGTCACCCCTACGAGCAGTACTTC. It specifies CSVTDSHPYEQYF.

The DNA for the CDR3 is TGTGCCAGCAGCTTAACCTTGACACAGGGGGCTCCTAATGAAAAACTGTTTTTT. Translation gives CASSLTLTQGAPNEKLFF. The J gene is TRBJ1-4, the V gene TRBV11-2; the match to TRBD1 covers 9 bases. The CDR3 runs to 18 residues. Germline CDR1 reads SGHAT; CDR2 reads FQNNGV. The V segment lost 2 bases and the J segment 3 bases; nucleotides outside the gene matches: 10.

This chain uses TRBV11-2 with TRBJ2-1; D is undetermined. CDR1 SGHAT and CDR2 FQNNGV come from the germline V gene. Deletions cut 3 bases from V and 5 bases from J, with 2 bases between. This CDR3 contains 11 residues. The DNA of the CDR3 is TGTGCCAGCAGCTTGGACAATGAGCAGTTCTTC. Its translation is CASSLDNEQFF.

The CDR3 coding sequence is TGTGCCTGGAGCCCTACGGGGGGACTAGCGGGGGGATTTTACGAGCAGTACTTC. This translates into CAWSPTGGLAGGFYEQYF. The chain employs TRBV30 and TRBJ2-7, with 15 nucleotides matching TRBD2. J was trimmed by 4 bases and V by 3 bases; bases with no gene match: 13. This CDR3 has 18 amino acids. Germline lookup yields CDR1 GTSNPN and CDR2 SVGIG (reference sequence).

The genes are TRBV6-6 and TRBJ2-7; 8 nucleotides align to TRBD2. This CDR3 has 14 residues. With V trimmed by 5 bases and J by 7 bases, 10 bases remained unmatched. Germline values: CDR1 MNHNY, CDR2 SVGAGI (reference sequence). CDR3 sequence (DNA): TGTGCCAGCAGTGCGAGCGGGGGCCCGGGGGAGCAGTACTTC. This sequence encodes CASSASGGPGEQYF.

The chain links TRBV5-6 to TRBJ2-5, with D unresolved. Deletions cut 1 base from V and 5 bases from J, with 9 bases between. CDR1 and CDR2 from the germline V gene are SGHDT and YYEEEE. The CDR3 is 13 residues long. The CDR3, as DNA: TGTGCCAGCAGCTTGACTCCGCGTGAGACCCAGTACTTC. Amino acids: CASSLTPRETQYF. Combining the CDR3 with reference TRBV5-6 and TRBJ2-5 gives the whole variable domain DAGVTQSPTHLIKTRGQQVTLRCSPKSGHDTVSWYQQALGQGPQFIFQYYEEEERQRGNFPDRFSGHQFPNYSSELNVNALLLGDSALYLCASSLTPRETQYFGPGTRLLVL.

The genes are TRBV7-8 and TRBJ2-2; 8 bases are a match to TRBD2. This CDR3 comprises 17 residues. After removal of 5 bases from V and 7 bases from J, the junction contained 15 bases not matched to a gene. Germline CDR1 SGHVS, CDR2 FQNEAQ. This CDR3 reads CASSKGLAPTSVGELFF. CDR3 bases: TGTGCCAGCAGCAAAGGACTAGCTCCCACTTCGGTCGGGGAGCTGTTTTTT.

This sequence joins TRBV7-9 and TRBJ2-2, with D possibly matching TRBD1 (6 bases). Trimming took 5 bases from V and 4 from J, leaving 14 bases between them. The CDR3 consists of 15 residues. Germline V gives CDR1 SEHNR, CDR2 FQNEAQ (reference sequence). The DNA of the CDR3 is TGTGCCAGCAGCGGGGACAATTCGGGCACCGGGGAGCTGTTTTTT. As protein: CASSGDNSGTGELFF.

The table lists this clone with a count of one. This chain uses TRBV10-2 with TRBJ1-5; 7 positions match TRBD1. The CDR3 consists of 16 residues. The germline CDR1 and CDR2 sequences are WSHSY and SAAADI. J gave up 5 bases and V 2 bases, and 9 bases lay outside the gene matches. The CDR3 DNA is TGCGCCAGCAGTGAGCTAGGGACAGACATCGATCAGCCCCAGCATTTT. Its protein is CASSELGTDIDQPQHF.

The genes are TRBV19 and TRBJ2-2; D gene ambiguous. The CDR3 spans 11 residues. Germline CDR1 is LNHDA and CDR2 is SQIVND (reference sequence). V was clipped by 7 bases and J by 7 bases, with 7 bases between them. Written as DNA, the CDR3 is TGTGCCAGTACGAACGGCGGGGAGCTGTTTTTT. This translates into CASTNGGELFF.

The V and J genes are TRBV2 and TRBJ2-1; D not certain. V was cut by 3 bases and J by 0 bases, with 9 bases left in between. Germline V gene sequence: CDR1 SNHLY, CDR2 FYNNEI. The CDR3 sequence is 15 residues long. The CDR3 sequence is CASSDSDGSYNEQFF. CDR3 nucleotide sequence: TGTGCCAGCAGTGACTCGGACGGCTCCTACAATGAGCAGTTCTTC. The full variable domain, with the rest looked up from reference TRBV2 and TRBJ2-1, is EPEVTQTPSHQVTQMGQEVILRCVPISNHLYFYWYRQILGQKVEFLVSFYNNEISEKSEIFDDQFSVERPDGSNFTLKIRSTKLEDSAMYFCASSDSDGSYNEQFFGPGTRLTVL.

CDR3 in amino acids: CASTPRDRGPYEQYF. The CDR3 coding sequence is TGTGCCAGTACCCCGAGGGACAGGGGGCCCTACGAGCAGTACTTC. The V and J genes are TRBV19 and TRBJ2-7; 12 bases line up with TRBD1. V lost 7 bases to trimming and J lost 2 bases; unmatched junction nucleotides: 6. Germline V gene lookup returns CDR1 LNHDA and CDR2 SQIVND (reference sequence). This CDR3 spans 15 amino acids.

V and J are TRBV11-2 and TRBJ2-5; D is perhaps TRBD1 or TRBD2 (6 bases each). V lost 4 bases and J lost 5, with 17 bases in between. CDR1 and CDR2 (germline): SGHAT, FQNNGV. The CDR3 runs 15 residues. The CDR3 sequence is CASSWVGGPGETQYF. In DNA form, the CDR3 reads TGTGCCAGCAGCTGGGTAGGGGGGCCCGGTGAGACCCAGTACTTC.

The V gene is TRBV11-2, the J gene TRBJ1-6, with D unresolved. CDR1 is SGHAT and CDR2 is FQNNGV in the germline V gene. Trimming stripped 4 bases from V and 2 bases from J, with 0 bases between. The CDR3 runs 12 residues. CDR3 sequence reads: CASSSYNSPLHF. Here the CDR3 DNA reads TGTGCCAGCAGCTCCTATAATTCACCCCTCCACTTT.